This TCR beta chain appears in the sequencing data of a study of CD4 T cell repertoires in COVID-19. Worth noting for this clone: Antigen unknown.

The memory T cells were sequenced right after ex vivo isolation, without culture. Measured with immunoSEQ multiplex PCR; TCRdb has only the in-frame clones, and not every one. The table has tens of thousands of clones, 87% seen once; the top ten hold about 0.6%. Study-level results: SARS-CoV and/or HKU1 spike cultures shared between 7 and 25% of SARS-CoV-2 clonotypes.

Losses at the gene ends were 10 bases for V and 2 bases for J; bases not matched to a gene: 8. This CDR3 is built from 13 residues. Germline V lookup: CDR1 MDHEN, CDR2 SYDVKM. The J gene is TRBJ2-7, the V gene TRBV28; TRBD2 matches at 7 bases. The specimen comprised central memory CD4+ T cells from blood, sampled before the COVID-19 pandemic. The sequence came from a human donor who had COVID-19. The CDR3 bases are TGTGCCACCGGGCCAGCGGGAACCTACGAGCAGTACTTC. Its translation is CATGPAGTYEQYF.